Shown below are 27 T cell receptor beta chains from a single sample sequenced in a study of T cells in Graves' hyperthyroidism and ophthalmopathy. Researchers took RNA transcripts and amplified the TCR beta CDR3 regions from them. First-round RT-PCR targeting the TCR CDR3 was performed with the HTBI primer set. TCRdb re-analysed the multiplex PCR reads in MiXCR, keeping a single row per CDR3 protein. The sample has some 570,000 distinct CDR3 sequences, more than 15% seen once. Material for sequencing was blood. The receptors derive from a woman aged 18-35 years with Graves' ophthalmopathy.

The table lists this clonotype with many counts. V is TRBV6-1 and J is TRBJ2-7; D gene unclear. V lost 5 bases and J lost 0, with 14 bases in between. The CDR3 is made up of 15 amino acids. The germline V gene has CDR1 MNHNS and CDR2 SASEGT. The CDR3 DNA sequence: TGTGCCAGCAGTCGAGACTCGTCCCCCTCCTACGAGCAGTACTTC. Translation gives CASSRDSSPSYEQYF.

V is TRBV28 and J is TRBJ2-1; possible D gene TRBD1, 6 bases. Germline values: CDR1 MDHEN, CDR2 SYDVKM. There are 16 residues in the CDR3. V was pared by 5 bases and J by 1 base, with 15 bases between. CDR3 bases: TGTGCCAGCAGTGAACAAATGCAGGGGTCCTACAATGAGCAGTTCTTC. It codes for CASSEQMQGSYNEQFF. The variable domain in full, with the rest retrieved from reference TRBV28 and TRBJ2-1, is DVKVTQSSRYLVKRTGEKVFLECVQDMDHENMFWYRQDPGLGLRLIYFSYDVKMKEKGDIPEGYSVSREKKERFSLILESASTNQTSMYLCASSEQMQGSYNEQFFGPGTRLTVL.

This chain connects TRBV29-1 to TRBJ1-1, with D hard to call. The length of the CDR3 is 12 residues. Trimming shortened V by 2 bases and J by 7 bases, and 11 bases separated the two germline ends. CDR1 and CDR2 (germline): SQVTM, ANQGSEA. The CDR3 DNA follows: TGCAGCGTTGAACGGGGTATCGGTGAAGCTTTCTTT. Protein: CSVERGIGEAFF.

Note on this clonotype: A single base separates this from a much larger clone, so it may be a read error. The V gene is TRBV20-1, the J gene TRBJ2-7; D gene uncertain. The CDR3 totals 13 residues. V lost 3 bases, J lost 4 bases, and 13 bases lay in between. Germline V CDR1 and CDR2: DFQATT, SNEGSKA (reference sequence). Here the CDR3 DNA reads TGCAGTGCTAGTCACGGGTACCCGTACGAGCAGTACTTC. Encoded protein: CSASHGYPYEQYF.

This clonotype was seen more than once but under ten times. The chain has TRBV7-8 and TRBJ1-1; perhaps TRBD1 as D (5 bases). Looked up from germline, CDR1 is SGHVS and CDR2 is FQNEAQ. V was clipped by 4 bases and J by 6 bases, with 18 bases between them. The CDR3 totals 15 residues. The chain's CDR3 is CASSYSWGRPPEAFF. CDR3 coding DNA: TGTGCCAGCAGCTATAGCTGGGGACGTCCCCCTGAAGCTTTCTTT.

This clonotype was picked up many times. The CDR3 spells CSARDPTSFPPDTQYF. The CDR3 DNA reads as TGCAGTGCTAGAGATCCGACAAGCTTCCCCCCCGATACGCAGTATTTT. The rearrangement joins TRBV20-1 to TRBJ2-3; D not resolved. The CDR3 runs 16 residues. Germline assignment: CDR1 DFQATT and CDR2 SNEGSKA (reference sequence). Trimming pared 0 bases from V and 6 bases from J, leaving 19 bases between.

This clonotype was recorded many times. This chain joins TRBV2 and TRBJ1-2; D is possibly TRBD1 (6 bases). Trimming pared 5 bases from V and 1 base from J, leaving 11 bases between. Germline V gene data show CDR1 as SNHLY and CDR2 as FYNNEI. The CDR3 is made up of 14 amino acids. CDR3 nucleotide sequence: TGTGCCAGCAGTACAGGGCGCATTAACTATGGCTACACCTTC. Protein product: CASSTGRINYGYTF.

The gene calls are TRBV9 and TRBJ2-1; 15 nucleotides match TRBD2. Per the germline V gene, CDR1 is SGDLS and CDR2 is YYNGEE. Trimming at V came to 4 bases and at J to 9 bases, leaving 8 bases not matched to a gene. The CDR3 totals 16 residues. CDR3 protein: CASSPWTSGRASEQFF. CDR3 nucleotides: TGTGCCAGCAGCCCCTGGACTAGCGGGAGGGCCTCTGAGCAGTTCTTC.

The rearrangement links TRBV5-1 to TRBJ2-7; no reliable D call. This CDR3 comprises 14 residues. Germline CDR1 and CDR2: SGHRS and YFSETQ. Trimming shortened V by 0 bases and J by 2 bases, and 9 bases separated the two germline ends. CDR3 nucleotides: TGCGCCAGCAGCTTGGTAGGCGTCCCCTACGAGCAGTACTTC. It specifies CASSLVGVPYEQYF.

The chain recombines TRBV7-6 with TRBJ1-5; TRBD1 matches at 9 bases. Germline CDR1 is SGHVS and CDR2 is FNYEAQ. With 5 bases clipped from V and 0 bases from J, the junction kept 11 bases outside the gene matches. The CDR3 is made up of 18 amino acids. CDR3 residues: CASSPGTGRPASNQPQHF. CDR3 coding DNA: TGTGCCAGCAGCCCCGGGACAGGGAGGCCTGCTAGCAATCAGCCCCAGCATTTT.

CDR3 in amino acids: CASSPGQAGYTF. The CDR3 nucleotides are TGTGCCAGCAGCCCGGGACAAGCCGGCTACACCTTC. The chain uses TRBV5-6 and TRBJ1-2; possibly TRBD1 for D (6 bases). V was clipped by 4 bases and J by 8 bases, with 12 bases between them. There are 12 residues in the CDR3. CDR1 and CDR2 (germline): SGHDT, YYEEEE.

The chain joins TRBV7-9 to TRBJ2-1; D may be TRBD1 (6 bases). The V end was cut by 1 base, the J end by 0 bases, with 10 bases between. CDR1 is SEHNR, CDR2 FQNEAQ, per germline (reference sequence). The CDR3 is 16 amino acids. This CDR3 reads CASSLGTGSSYNEQFF. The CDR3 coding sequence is TGTGCCAGCAGCTTAGGAACAGGGAGCTCCTACAATGAGCAGTTCTTC. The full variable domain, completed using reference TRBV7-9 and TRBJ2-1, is DTGVSQNPRHKITKRGQNVTFRCDPISEHNRLYWYRQTLGQGPEFLTYFQNEAQLEKSRLLSDRFSAERPKGSFSTLEIQRTEQGDSAMYLCASSLGTGSSYNEQFFGPGTRLTVL.

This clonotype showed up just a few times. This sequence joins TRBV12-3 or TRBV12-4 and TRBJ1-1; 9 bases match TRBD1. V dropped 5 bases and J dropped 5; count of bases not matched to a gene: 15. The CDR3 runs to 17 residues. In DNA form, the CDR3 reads TGTGCCAGCAGTCCCTTTTCAACAGGGGGCTTAAGAACTGAAGCTTTCTTT. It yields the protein CASSPFSTGGLRTEAFF.

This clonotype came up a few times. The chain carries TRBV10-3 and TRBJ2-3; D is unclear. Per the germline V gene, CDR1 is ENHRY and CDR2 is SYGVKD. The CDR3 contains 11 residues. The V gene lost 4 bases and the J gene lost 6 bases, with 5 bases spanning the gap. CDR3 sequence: CAISGPDTQYF. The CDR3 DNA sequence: TGTGCCATCAGTGGACCGGATACGCAGTATTTT.

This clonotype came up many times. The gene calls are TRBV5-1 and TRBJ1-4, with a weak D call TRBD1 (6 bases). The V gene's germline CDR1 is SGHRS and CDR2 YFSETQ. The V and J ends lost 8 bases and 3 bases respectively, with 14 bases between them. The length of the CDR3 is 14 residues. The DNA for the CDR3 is TGCGCCAGTAACCGCGGACAGCCTAATGAAAAACTGTTTTTT. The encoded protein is CASNRGQPNEKLFF.

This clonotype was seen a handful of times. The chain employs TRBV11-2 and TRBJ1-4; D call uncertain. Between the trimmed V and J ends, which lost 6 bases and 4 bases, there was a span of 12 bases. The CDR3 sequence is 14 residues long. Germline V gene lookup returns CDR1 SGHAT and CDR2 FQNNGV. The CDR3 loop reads CASRPGPFNEKLFF. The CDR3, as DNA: TGTGCCAGCAGACCCGGGCCCTTTAATGAAAAACTGTTTTTT.

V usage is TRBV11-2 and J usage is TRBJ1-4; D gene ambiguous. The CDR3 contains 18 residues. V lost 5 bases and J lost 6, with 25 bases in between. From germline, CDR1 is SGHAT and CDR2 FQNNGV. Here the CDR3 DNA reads TGTGCCAGCAGCCCAAGGCGTGGGTCCTCGGTATGGGATGAAAAACTGTTTTTT. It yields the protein CASSPRRGSSVWDEKLFF. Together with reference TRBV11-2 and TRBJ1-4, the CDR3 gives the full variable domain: EAGVAQSPRYKIIEKRQSVAFWCNPISGHATLYWYQQILGQGPKLLIQFQNNGVVDDSQLPKDRFSAERLKGVDSTLKIQPAKLEDSAVYLCASSPRRGSSVWDEKLFFGSGTQLSVL.

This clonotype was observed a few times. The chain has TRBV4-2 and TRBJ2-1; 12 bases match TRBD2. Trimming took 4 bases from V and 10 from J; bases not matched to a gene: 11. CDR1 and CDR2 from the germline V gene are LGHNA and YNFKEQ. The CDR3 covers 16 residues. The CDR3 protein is CASSLALAGGPGEQFF. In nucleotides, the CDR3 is TGTGCCAGCAGCCTAGCCCTAGCGGGGGGGCCGGGGGAGCAGTTCTTC.

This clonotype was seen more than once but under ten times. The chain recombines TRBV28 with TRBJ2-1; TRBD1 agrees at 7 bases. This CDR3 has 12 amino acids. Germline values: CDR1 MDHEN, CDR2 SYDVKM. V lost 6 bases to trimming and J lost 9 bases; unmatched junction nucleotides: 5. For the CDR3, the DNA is TGTGCCAGCAGACAGGGGCCAACTGAGCAGTTCTTC. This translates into CASRQGPTEQFF.

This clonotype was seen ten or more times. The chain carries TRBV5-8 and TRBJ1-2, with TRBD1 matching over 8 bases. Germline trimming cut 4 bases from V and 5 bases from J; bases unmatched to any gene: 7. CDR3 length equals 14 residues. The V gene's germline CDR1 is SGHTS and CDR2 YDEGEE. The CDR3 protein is CASSPTGTGYGYTF. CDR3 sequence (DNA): TGTGCCAGCAGCCCGACCGGGACAGGTTATGGCTACACCTTC.

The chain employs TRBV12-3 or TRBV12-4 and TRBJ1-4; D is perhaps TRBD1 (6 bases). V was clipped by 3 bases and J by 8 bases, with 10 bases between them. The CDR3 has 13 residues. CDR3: CASSLAGGEKLFF. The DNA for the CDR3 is TGTGCCAGCAGTTTGGCTGGGGGCGAAAAACTGTTTTTT.

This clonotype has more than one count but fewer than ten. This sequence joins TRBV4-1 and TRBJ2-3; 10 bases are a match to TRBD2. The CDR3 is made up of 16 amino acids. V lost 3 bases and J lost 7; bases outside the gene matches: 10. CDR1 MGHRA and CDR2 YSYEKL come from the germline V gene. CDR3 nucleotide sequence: TGCGCCAGCAGCCAGTCCAAGCGGGAGGGCCTCAATACGCAGTATTTT. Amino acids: CASSQSKREGLNTQYF.

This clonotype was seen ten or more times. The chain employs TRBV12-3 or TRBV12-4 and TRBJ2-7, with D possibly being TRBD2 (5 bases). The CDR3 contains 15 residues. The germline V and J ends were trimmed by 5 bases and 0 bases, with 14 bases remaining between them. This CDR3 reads CASSPGVLPSYEQYF. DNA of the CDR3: TGTGCCAGCAGTCCCGGGGTCCTGCCCTCCTACGAGCAGTACTTC.

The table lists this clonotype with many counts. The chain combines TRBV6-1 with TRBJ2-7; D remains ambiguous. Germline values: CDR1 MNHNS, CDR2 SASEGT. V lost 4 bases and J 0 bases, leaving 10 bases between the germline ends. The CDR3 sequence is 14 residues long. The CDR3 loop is CASSVNPGSYEQYF. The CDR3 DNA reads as TGTGCCAGCAGTGTCAACCCAGGCTCCTACGAGCAGTACTTC.

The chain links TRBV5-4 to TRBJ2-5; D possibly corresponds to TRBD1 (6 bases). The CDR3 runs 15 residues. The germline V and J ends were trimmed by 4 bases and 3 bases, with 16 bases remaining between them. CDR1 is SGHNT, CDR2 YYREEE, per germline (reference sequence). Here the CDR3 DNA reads TGTGCCAGCAGCCGGAAAAGTGGGGGCGAAGAGACCCAGTACTTC. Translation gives CASSRKSGGEETQYF. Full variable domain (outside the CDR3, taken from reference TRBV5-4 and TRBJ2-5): ETGVTQSPTHLIKTRGQQVTLRCSSQSGHNTVSWYQQALGQGPQFIFQYYREEENGRGNFPPRFSGLQFPNYSSELNVNALELDDSALYLCASSRKSGGEETQYFGPGTRLLVL.

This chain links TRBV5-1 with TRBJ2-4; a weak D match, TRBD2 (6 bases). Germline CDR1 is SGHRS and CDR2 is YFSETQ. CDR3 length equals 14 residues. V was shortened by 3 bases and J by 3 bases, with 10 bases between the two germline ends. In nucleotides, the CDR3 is TGCGCCAGCAGCTGGGACGGGGGCAAAAACATTCAGTACTTC. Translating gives CASSWDGGKNIQYF.

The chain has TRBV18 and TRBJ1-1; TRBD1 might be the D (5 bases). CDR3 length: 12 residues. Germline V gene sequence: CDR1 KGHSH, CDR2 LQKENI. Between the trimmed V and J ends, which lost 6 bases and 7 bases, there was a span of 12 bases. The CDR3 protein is CASSQGDSEAFF. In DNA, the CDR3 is TGTGCCAGCTCGCAGGGAGACAGTGAAGCTTTCTTT.